A single sample gave rise to the 17 T cell receptor beta chains below, sequenced in a study of T cell changes during pregnancy in multiple sclerosis. TCRdb's table, derived via immunoSEQ multiplex PCR, lists solely in-frame clones and lacks some. This sample has around 40,000 clones; 91% occur once, and the top ten carry about 0.5%. This specimen was CD4+ T cells from peripheral blood mononuclear cells, taken in the second trimester of pregnancy. Source of these receptors: a female donor in good health, enrolled as a control in a pregnancy study.

This chain connects TRBV12-5 to TRBJ2-2, with D possibly matching TRBD1 (5 bases). The V gene lost 1 base and the J gene lost 6 bases, with 9 bases spanning the gap. This CDR3 is built from 14 residues. From germline, CDR1 is LGHNT and CDR2 FRNRAP. The CDR3 nucleotides are TGTGCTAGTGGTTTGGGGGGCGCGGCCGGGGAGCTGTTTTTT. Its translation is CASGLGGAAGELFF.

This clone has a single count. V gene TRBV30 combines with J gene TRBJ1-4; TRBD1 might be the D (5 bases). Germline V gene data show CDR1 as GTSNPN and CDR2 as SVGIG (reference sequence). The CDR3 covers 16 residues. V shed 4 bases and J shed 8 bases, with 23 bases lying between them. The CDR3 loop is CAWTVGAAGRAEKLFF. The CDR3, as DNA: TGTGCCTGGACGGTCGGCGCGGCAGGGAGGGCGGAAAAACTGTTTTTT.

The rearrangement joins TRBV6-1 to TRBJ1-4, with 7 bases matching TRBD1. V gave up 5 bases and J gave up 0 bases; unmatched junction bases: 3. Germline V gene data show CDR1 as MNHNS and CDR2 as SASEGT. The CDR3 runs 15 residues. CDR3 bases: TGTGCCAGCAGTACCGGACAGGCAACTAATGAAAAACTGTTTTTT. This encodes CASSTGQATNEKLFF.

The chain couples TRBV27 to TRBJ2-7; possibly TRBD1 for D (6 bases). Germline assignment: CDR1 MNHEY and CDR2 SMNVEV (reference sequence). With 6 bases removed from V and 0 bases from J, the gap between germline ends came to 15 bases. The CDR3 has 15 amino acids. In DNA, the CDR3 is TGTGCCAGCAGCCCCGCGCAGGGGTTCTCCTACGAGCAGTACTTC. Its translation: CASSPAQGFSYEQYF.

This clone came up once. The chain carries TRBV7-8 and TRBJ2-7, with D maybe TRBD1 (6 bases). V lost 1 base to trimming and J lost 3 bases, with 7 bases between them. This CDR3 contains 13 residues. Germline assignment: CDR1 SGHVS and CDR2 FQNEAQ. The DNA for the CDR3 is TGTGCCAGCAGCTTAGGGACAGTCTACGAGCAGTACTTC. Translation gives CASSLGTVYEQYF.

Here the CDR3 DNA reads TGTGCCAGCAGCTGGACAGGGGTGAACACCATATATTTT. Encoded protein: CASSWTGVNTIYF. The chain links TRBV11-2 to TRBJ1-3, with 9 bases fitting TRBD1. Germline assignment: CDR1 SGHAT and CDR2 FQNNGV. This CDR3 spans 13 amino acids. V gave up 4 bases and J gave up 7 bases; unmatched junction bases: 2. The variable domain in full, completed from reference TRBV11-2 and TRBJ1-3, reads EAGVAQSPRYKIIEKRQSVAFWCNPISGHATLYWYQQILGQGPKLLIQFQNNGVVDDSQLPKDRFSAERLKGVDSTLKIQPAKLEDSAVYLCASSWTGVNTIYFGEGSWLTVV.

The rearrangement uses TRBV4-2 and TRBJ1-5; D is uncertain. Per germline, CDR1 LGHNA and CDR2 YNFKEQ. V was shortened by 1 base and J by 6 bases, with 22 bases between the two germline ends. The CDR3 is made up of 18 amino acids. This chain's CDR3 is CASSQVMSNRGWVQPQHF. The CDR3 DNA is TGTGCCAGCAGCCAAGTCATGTCCAATCGGGGTTGGGTTCAGCCCCAGCATTTT.

This clone was counted a single time. This chain uses TRBV27 with TRBJ2-7, with TRBD2 matching over 8 bases. Germline CDR1 is MNHEY and CDR2 is SMNVEV (reference sequence). Trimming cost V 1 base and J 5 bases; bases outside gene matches: 4. CDR3 length: 14 amino acids. DNA for the CDR3: TGTGCCAGCAGTTTATTCGGGAGGGGGGACGAGCAGTACTTC. It specifies CASSLFGRGDEQYF.

The V and J genes are TRBV28 and TRBJ2-1, with 9 bases aligning to TRBD2. Germline lookup yields CDR1 MDHEN and CDR2 SYDVKM. The length of the CDR3 is 14 residues. Unmatched junction bases numbered 3, after V lost 5 bases and J lost 4 bases. CDR3: CASSLAGLYNEQFF. CDR3 DNA sequence: TGTGCCAGCAGTCTAGCGGGACTTTACAATGAGCAGTTCTTC.

The chain has TRBV5-1 and TRBJ1-2, with a weak D call TRBD1 (5 bases). Trimming removed 1 base at V and 3 bases at J, with 10 bases between. The CDR3 consists of 14 residues. Per germline, CDR1 SGHRS and CDR2 YFSETQ. This chain's CDR3 is CASSLRGEDYGYTF. The CDR3, as DNA: TGCGCCAGCAGCTTGCGGGGGGAGGACTATGGCTACACCTTC.

This clone appeared a single time. V gene TRBV7-8 combines with J gene TRBJ1-3; 8 positions agree with TRBD1. V was pared by 5 bases and J by 4 bases, with 7 bases of the junction left unmatched. Per germline, CDR1 SGHVS and CDR2 FQNEAQ. The CDR3 has 15 residues. CDR3 bases: TGTGCCAGCAGCCGCAGGGGGCGAGGCGGAAACACCATATATTTT. Translating it yields CASSRRGRGGNTIYF.

V usage is TRBV6-6 and J usage is TRBJ1-2, with D perhaps matching TRBD1 (6 bases). Germline-derived CDR1 and CDR2 are MNHNY and SVGAGI (reference sequence). Trimming took 5 bases from V and 4 from J, leaving 11 bases between them. This CDR3 comprises 13 residues. This chain's CDR3 is CASSPGGPYGYTF. CDR3 in DNA: TGTGCCAGCAGTCCCGGGGGGCCCTATGGCTACACCTTC.

The CDR3 region has the DNA TGTGCCAGCACCCCCAACAGGGACACTGAAGCTTTCTTT. Translation: CASTPNRDTEAFF. The chain carries TRBV7-9 and TRBJ1-1; tentative D call: TRBD1 (6 bases). The germline V and J ends were trimmed by 7 bases and 3 bases, with 12 bases remaining between them. The length of the CDR3 is 13 residues. CDR1 and CDR2 from the germline V gene are SEHNR and FQNEAQ (reference sequence). Drawing the rest from reference TRBV7-9 and TRBJ1-1, the complete variable domain is DTGVSQNPRHKITKRGQNVTFRCDPISEHNRLYWYRQTLGQGPEFLTYFQNEAQLEKSRLLSDRFSAERPKGSFSTLEIQRTEQGDSAMYLCASTPNRDTEAFFGQGTRLTVV.

This clone has a handful of counts. The V gene is TRBV7-3, the J gene TRBJ2-7; 9 bases are shared with TRBD1. The CDR3 is 14 residues long. The ends lost 5 bases at V and 1 base at J; junction bases unmatched: 3. Germline CDR1 is SGHTA and CDR2 is FQGTGA. The CDR3 region has the DNA TGTGCCAGCAGCCCTGACAGGGGGTCCTACGAGCAGTACTTC. This codes for CASSPDRGSYEQYF.

This chain links TRBV18 with TRBJ1-4; 12 positions agree with TRBD1. Germline assignment: CDR1 KGHSH and CDR2 LQKENI. The CDR3 is 17 amino acids. V dropped 3 bases and J dropped 3; count of bases not matched to a gene: 5. CDR3 sequence reads: CASSPGTGGLSNEKLFF. In nucleotides, the CDR3 is TGTGCCAGCTCACCCGGGACAGGGGGCCTGTCTAATGAAAAACTGTTTTTT.

The J gene is TRBJ2-7, the V gene TRBV19; TRBD1 agrees at 7 bases. J lost 0 bases, V lost 4 bases, and 9 bases had no gene match. The CDR3 runs to 16 residues. The germline V gene has CDR1 LNHDA and CDR2 SQIVND (reference sequence). The DNA for the CDR3 is TGTGCCAGTAGTACCGGGACAGCCGTAGACTCCTACGAGCAGTACTTC. Its translation is CASSTGTAVDSYEQYF.

The rearrangement joins TRBV19 to TRBJ2-1, with D possibly being TRBD1 (6 bases). Germline-derived CDR1 and CDR2 are LNHDA and SQIVND (reference sequence). This CDR3 has 16 residues. The V gene lost 7 bases and the J gene lost 2 bases, with 18 bases spanning the gap. As DNA, the CDR3 is TGTGCCAGTACAACCGCAGGGGCAGTACCCTACAATGAGCAGTTCTTC. It specifies CASTTAGAVPYNEQFF.